These 2 T cell receptor beta chains share one sample of origin, sequenced in a study of cytomegalovirus exposure and HLA in healthy donors. PCR amplification relied on 60 Vbeta primers (plus 13 Jbeta primers). TCRdb's copy holds only in-frame clones and misses some; the assay was immunoSEQ multiplex PCR. The sample holds fewer than 85,000 clones, 60% to 85% seen once. The sample consisted of PBMCs. Receptor source: a man between 18 and 29 years old in good health and CMV-seropositive.

The chain is built from TRBV5-1 and TRBJ2-3; D is possibly TRBD1 (5 bases). Trimming shortened V by 0 bases and J by 4 bases, and 9 bases separated the two germline ends. The germline V gene encodes CDR1 SGHRS and CDR2 YFSETQ. This CDR3 is built from 14 residues. This CDR3 is CASSLGGASDTQYF. The CDR3 bases are TGCGCCAGCAGCTTGGGGGGCGCTTCAGATACGCAGTATTTT.

To note about this clone: An end of the junction does not agree with germline; a read error may underlie this. This chain joins TRBV29-1 and TRBJ2-2; D ambiguous. The CDR3 consists of 13 residues. From germline, CDR1 is SQVTM and CDR2 ANQGSEA. CDR3 sequence (DNA): TGCAGCGTCCTTGTACTTACCACCCGGGAGCTGTTTTTT. This encodes CSVLVLTTRELFF.